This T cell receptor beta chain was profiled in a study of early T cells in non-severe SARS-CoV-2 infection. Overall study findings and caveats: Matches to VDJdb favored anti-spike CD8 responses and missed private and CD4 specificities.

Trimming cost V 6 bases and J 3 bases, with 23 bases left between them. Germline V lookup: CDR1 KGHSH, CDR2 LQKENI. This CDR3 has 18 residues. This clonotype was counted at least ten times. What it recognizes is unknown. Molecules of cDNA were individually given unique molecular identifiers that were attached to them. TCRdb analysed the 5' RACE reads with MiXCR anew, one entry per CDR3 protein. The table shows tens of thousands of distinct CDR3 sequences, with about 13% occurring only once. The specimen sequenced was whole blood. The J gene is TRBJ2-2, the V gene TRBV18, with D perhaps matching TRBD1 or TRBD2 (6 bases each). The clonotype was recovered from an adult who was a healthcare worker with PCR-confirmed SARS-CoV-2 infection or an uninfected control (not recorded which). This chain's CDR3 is CASSRRLFQGTDTGELFF. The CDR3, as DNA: TGTGCCAGCTCCCGGAGGCTTTTCCAGGGGACTGACACCGGGGAGCTGTTTTTT.